This is a list of T cell receptor beta chains from one sample in a study of vaccination and CD4 T cells after COVID-19. Their cognate antigens are unknown. TCRdb re-derived calls from the PCR reads in MiXCR, one entry per CDR3 protein. The sample includes about 11,000 distinct CDR3 sequences, less than 55% of them seen just once. Specimen: CD4+ T cells from blood, cultured in vitro. The receptors stem from a human donor who had recovered from COVID-19. The CDR3 runs from the conserved cysteine through the conserved F or W. The D gene is left open where the match is weak. Not all rows give a size; the values are once, few, many and, for expanded clones, a class.

clone_size	d_call	v_call	j_call	cdr3_aa	cdr3_nt
few	.	TRBV20-1	TRBJ2-1	CSASKNNVRGEQFF	TGCAGTGCTAGTAAAAACAACGTCCGGGGAGAGCAGTTCTTC
.	.	TRBV27	TRBJ1-6	CASSLTGYNSNSPLHF	TGTGCCAGCAGTCTCACAGGGTATAATTCCAATTCACCCCTCCACTTT
.	.	TRBV29-1	TRBJ2-5	CSVALFQETQYF	TGCAGCGTTGCCCTGTTCCAAGAGACCCAGTACTTC
.	.	TRBV20-1	TRBJ1-3	CSVGDPRRNTIYF	TGCAGTGTCGGGGACCCACGTAGAAACACCATATATTTT
few	TRBD1	TRBV5-1	TRBJ1-1	CASSPNRGNTEAFF	TGCGCCAGCAGCCCCAACAGGGGGAACACTGAAGCTTTCTTT
few	TRBD1	TRBV6-1	TRBJ1-2	CATRDRGNSSPYGYTF	TGTGCCACCAGGGACAGGGGGAATAGTTCCCCCTATGGCTACACCTTC
.	.	TRBV6-2/TRBV6-3	TRBJ2-7	CASSYLIATEQYF	TGTGCCAGCAGTTACCTGATAGCGACCGAGCAGTACTTC
.	.	TRBV20-1	TRBJ2-3	CSAPRDWRTDTQYF	TGCAGTGCACCTCGGGACTGGCGCACAGATACGCAGTATTTT
.	TRBD1	TRBV25-1	TRBJ1-5	CASRQTGENQPQHF	TGTGCCAGCAGGCAGACAGGGGAAAATCAGCCCCAGCATTTT
.	TRBD1	TRBV2	TRBJ1-2	CASAQSITGDNYGYTF	TGTGCCAGCGCTCAGAGTATCACAGGGGATAACTATGGCTACACCTTC
.	.	TRBV7-3	TRBJ2-5	CASSLTGQGGETQYF	TGTGCCAGCAGCTTAACGGGGCAGGGCGGAGAGACCCAGTACTTC
.	.	TRBV9	TRBJ1-1	CASSERDGYAEAFF	TGTGCCAGCAGCGAACGGGACGGTTACGCTGAAGCTTTCTTT
few	TRBD1	TRBV7-9	TRBJ2-7	CASTISGTEGYEQYF	TGTGCCAGCACCATATCCGGGACAGAAGGCTACGAGCAGTACTTC
.	.	TRBV28	TRBJ1-5	CASSPPTGSQHF	TGTGCCAGCAGTCCCCCAACAGGGTCCCAGCATTTT